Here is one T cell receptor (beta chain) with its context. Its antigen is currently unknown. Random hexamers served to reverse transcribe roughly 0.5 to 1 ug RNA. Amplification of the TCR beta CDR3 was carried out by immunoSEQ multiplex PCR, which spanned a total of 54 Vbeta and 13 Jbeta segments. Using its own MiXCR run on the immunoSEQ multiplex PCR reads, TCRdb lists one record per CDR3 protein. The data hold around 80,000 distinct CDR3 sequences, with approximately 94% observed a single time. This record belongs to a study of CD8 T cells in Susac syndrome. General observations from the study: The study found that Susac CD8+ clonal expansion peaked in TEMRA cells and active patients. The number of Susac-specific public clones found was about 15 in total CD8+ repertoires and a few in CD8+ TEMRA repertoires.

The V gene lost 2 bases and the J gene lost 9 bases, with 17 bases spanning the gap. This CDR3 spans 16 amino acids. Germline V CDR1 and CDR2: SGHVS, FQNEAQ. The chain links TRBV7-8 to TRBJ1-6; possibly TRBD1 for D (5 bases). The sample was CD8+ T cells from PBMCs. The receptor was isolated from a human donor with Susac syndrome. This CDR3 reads CASSLTRDLAFSPLHF. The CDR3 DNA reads TGTGCCAGCAGCTTAACCCGGGACCTGGCTTTTTCACCCCTCCACTTT. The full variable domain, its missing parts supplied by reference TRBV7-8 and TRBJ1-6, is GAGVSQSPRYKVAKRGQDVALRCDPISGHVSLFWYQQALGQGPEFLTYFQNEAQLDKSGLPSDRFFAERPEGSVSTLKIQRTQQEDSAVYLCASSLTRDLAFSPLHFGNGTRLTVT.